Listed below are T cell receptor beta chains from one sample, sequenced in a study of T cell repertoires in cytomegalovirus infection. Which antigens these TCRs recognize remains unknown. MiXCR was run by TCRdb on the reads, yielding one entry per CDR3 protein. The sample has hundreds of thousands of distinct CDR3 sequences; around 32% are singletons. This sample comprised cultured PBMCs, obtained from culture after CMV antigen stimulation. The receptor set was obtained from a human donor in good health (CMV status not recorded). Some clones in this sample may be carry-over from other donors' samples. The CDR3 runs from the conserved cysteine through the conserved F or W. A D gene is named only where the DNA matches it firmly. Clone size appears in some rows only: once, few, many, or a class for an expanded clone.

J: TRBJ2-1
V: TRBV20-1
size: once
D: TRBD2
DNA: TGCAGTGCTAGACTAGCGGGGTACTACAATGAGCAGTTCTTC
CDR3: CSARLAGYYNEQFF

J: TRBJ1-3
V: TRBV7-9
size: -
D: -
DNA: TGTGCCAGCAGCTTAGATGGCGGCATCACCTCTGGAAACACCATATATTTT
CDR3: CASSLDGGITSGNTIYF

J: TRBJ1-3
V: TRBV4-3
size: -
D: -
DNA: TGCGCCAGCAGCCAATCTACGCGGGGATTTCGAAACACCATATATTTT
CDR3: CASSQSTRGFRNTIYF

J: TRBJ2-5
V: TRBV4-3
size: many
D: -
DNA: TGCGCCAGCAGCCAAGACTTAACAGGGGAGACCCAGTACTTC
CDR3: CASSQDLTGETQYF

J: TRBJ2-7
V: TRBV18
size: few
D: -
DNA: TGTGCCAGCTCCCCCACTGCCCCTCAGGCAATTCACGAGCAGTACTTC
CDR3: CASSPTAPQAIHEQYF

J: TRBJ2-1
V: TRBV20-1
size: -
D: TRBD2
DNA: TGCAGTGCTGGGAGCGGGAGGGCAGGAGAGCAGTTCTTC
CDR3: CSAGSGRAGEQFF

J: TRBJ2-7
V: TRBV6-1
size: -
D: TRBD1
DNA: TGTGCCAGCAGTCTGCGGACAGGGGTATTCGTTCGACACGAGCAGTACTTC
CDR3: CASSLRTGVFVRHEQYF

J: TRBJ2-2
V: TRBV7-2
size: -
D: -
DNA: TGTGCCAGCCGCGGGCGGCTGAACACCGGGGAGCTGTTTTTT
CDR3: CASRGRLNTGELFF

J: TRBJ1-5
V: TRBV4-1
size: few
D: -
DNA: TGCGCCAGCAGTACAATGGAAGACAGGAATGATCAGCCCCAGCATTTT
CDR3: CASSTMEDRNDQPQHF

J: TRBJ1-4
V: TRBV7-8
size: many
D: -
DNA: TGTGCCAGCAGCTTAATGGGACCTAATGAAAAACTGTTTTTT
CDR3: CASSLMGPNEKLFF

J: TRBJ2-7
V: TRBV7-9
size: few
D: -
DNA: TGTGCCAGCAGCTTAGTGGTTTTGGGGCCTGGGGGCTCCTACGAGCAGTACTTC
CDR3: CASSLVVLGPGGSYEQYF

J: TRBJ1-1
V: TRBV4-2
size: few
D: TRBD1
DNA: TGTGCCAGCAGCCGGGGAGGGATAAACAGGGGGCGCGCTGAAGCTTTCTTT
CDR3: CASSRGGINRGRAEAFF

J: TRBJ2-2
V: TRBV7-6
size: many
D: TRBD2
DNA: TGTGCCAGCAGCCCACTAGCGGGAGGCACCGGGGAGCTGTTTTTT
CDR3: CASSPLAGGTGELFF

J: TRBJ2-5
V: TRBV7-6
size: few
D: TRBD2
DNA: TGTGCCAGCAGCAAGACTAGCGGGGACCAAGAGACCCAGTACTTC
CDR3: CASSKTSGDQETQYF

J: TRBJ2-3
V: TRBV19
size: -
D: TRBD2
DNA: TGTGCCAGTAGTGAACTAGCGGGGACCACTAGCACAGATACGCAGTATTTT
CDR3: CASSELAGTTSTDTQYF

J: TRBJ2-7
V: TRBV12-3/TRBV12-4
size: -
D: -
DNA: TGTGCCAGCAGTTTAGAGTTGCAGCGGCTCTCCTACGAGCAGTACTTC
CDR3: CASSLELQRLSYEQYF

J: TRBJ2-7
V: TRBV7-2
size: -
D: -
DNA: TGTGCCAGCAGCTCCCGCGGGGGCAACGAGCAGTACTTC
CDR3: CASSSRGGNEQYF

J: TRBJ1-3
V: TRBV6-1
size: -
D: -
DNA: TGTGCCAGCAGGGGTGAGGGGAACACCATATATTTT
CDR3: CASRGEGNTIYF

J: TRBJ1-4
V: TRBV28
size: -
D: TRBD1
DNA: TGTGCCAGCAGTTCGTTAGGACAGGGGGCACTCCTTTTT
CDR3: CASSSLGQGALLF

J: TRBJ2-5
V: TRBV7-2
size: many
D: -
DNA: TGTGCCAGCAGCTTTAGAGAAACCCAGTACTTC
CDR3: CASSFRETQYF

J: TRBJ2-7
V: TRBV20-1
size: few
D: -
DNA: TGCAGCTCGGCGACCCCCTACGAGCAGTACTTC
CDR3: CSSATPYEQYF

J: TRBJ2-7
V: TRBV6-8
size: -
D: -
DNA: TGTGCCAGCAGTGCACAGTGGATCGCCTACGAGCAGTACTTC
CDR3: CASSAQWIAYEQYF

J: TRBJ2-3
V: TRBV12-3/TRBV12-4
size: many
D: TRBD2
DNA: TGTGCCAGCAGCTTGACTAGCGGGAGTACCGATACGCAGTATTTT
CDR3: CASSLTSGSTDTQYF

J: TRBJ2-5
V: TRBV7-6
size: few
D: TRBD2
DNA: TGTGCCAGCAGCTTGCGAGCGGGAGGCCCCCCAGAGACCCAGTACTTC
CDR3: CASSLRAGGPPETQYF

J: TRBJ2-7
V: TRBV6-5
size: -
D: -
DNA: TGTGCCAGCAGGTGGGCAGAAGGGTTCTACGAGCAGTACTTC
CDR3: CASRWAEGFYEQYF

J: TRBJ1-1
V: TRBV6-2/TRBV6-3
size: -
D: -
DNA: TGTGCCAGCAGTTCGGAATACAGTGAAGCTTTCTTT
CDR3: CASSSEYSEAFF

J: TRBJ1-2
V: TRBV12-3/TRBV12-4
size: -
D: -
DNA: TGTGCCAGCACGGGGGGGGCAGGGACCTCTTCCTACACCTTC
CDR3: CASTGGAGTSSYTF

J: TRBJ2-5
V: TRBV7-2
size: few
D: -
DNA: TGTGCCAGCAGCTTGTGGGGGGAGGTGGAGACCCAGTACTTC
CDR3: CASSLWGEVETQYF

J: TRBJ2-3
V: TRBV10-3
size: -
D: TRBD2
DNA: TGTGCCATCAGTGAGTCGGCCTTAGCGGGAGAAGCAGATACGCAGTATTTT
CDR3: CAISESALAGEADTQYF

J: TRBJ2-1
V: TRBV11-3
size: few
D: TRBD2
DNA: TGTGCCAGCAGCTTAGTGGCGGGAGGTGAGCAGTTCTTC
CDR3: CASSLVAGGEQFF

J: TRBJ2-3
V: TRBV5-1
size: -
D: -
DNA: TGCGCCAGCAGCTTTGGGACCGCCAGTGCAGATACGCAGTATTTT
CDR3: CASSFGTASADTQYF

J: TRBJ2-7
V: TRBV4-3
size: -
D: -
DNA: TGCGCCAGCAGCCAACTACTAACGAGCTACGAGCAGTACTTC
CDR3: CASSQLLTSYEQYF

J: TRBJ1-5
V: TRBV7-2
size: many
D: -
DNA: TGTGCCAGCAGCTACTACAGGGATCAGCCCCAGCATTTT
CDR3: CASSYYRDQPQHF

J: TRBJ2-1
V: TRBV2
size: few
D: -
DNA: TGTGCCAGCAGTGATTATGATGAGCAGTTCTTC
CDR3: CASSDYDEQFF

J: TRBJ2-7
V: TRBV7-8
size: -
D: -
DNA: TGTGCCAGCAGCCCGATTACGTTAACGGGAAGCTCCTACGAGCAGTACTTC
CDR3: CASSPITLTGSSYEQYF

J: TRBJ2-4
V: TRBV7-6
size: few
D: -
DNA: TGTGCCAGCAGCCCCAATCAGGGCATTCAGTACTTC
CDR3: CASSPNQGIQYF

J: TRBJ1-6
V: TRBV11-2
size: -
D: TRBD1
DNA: TGTGCCAGCAGCAAAACCCCGGGACAGGGTCCCTCACCCCTCCACTTT
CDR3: CASSKTPGQGPSPLHF

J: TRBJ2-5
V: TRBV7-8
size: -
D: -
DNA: TGTGCCAGCAGCCCCGTCGGGACGGGAGAGACCCAGTACTTC
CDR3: CASSPVGTGETQYF

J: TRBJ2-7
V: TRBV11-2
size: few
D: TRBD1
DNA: TGTGCCAGCAGCTCCAATTTGGGGCAGGGGGCACGCGAGCAGTACTTC
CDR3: CASSSNLGQGAREQYF

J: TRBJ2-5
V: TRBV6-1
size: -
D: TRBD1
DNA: TGTGCCAGCAGTGAATCAGGGGGCCTTGGAGAGACCCAGTACTTC
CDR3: CASSESGGLGETQYF

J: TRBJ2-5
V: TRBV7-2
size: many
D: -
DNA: TGTGCCAGCAGCTTAGGAGGTTCCCAAGAGACCCAGTACTTC
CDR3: CASSLGGSQETQYF